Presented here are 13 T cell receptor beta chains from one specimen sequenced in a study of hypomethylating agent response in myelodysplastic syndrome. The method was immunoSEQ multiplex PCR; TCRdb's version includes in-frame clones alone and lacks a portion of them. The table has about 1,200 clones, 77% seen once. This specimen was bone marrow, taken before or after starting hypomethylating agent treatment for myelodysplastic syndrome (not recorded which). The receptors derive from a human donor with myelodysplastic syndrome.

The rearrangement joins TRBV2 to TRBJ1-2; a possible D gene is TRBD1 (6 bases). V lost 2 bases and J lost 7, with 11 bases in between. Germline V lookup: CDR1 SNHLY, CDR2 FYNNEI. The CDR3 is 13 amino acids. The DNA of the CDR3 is TGTGCCAGCAGTGAATCTACAGGGACTGGCTACACCTTC. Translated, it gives CASSESTGTGYTF.

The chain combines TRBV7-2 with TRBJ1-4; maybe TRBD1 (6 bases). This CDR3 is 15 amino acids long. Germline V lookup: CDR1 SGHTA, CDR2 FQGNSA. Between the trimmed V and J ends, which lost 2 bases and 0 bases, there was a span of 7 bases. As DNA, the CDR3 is TGTGCCAGCAGCTTAAACAGGGCAACTAATGAAAAACTGTTTTTT. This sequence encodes CASSLNRATNEKLFF.

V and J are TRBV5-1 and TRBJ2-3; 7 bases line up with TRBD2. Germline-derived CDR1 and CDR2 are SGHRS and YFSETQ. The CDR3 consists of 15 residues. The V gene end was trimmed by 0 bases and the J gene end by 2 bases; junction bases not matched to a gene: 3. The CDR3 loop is CASSLGAGPTDTQYF. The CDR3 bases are TGCGCCAGCAGCTTGGGAGCGGGGCCCACAGATACGCAGTATTTT.

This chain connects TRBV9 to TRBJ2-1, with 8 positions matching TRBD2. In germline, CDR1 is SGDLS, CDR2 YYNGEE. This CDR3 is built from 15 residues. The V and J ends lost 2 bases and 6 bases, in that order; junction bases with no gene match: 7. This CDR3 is CASSVGGLAGNEQFF. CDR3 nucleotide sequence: TGTGCCAGCAGCGTTGGTGGACTAGCAGGCAATGAGCAGTTCTTC.

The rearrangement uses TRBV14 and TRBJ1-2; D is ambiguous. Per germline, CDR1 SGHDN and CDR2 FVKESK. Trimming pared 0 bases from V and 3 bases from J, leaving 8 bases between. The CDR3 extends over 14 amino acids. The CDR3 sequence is CASSQDLWDYGYTF. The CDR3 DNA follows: TGTGCCAGCAGCCAAGATCTGTGGGACTATGGCTACACCTTC. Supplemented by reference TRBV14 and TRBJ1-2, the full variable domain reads EAGVTQFPSHSVIEKGQTVTLRCDPISGHDNLYWYRRVMGKEIKFLLHFVKESKQDESGMPNNRFLAERTGGTYSTLKVQPAELEDSGVYFCASSQDLWDYGYTFGSGTRLTVV.

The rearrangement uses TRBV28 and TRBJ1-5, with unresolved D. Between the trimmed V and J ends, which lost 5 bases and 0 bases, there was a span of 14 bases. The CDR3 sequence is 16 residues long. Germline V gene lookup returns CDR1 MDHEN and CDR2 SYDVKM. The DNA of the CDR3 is TGTGCCAGCAGTCTCCACCCGTTAGATAGCAATCAGCCCCAGCATTTT. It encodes CASSLHPLDSNQPQHF.

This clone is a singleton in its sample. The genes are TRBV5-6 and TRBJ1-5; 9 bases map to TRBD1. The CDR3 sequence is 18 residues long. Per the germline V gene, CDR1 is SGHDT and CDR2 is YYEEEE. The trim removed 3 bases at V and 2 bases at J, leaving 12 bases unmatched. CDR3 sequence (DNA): TGTGCCAGCAGCTCCTCCGGGACAGGGTACTTGGGCAATCAGCCCCAGCATTTT. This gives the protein CASSSSGTGYLGNQPQHF.

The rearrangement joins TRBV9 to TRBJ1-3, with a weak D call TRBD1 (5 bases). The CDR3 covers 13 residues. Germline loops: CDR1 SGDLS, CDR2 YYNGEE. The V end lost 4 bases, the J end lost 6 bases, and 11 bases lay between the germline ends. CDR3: CASSPDSENTIYF. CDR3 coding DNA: TGTGCCAGCAGCCCAGACAGCGAAAACACCATATATTTT.

DNA of the CDR3: TGTGCCAGCAGTATTATTAGCACAGATACGCAGTATTTT. Its protein product is CASSIISTDTQYF. V and J are TRBV28 and TRBJ2-3; D remains ambiguous. The V end was cut by 5 bases, the J end by 0 bases, with 6 bases between. Germline CDR1 reads MDHEN; CDR2 reads SYDVKM. There are 13 residues in the CDR3.

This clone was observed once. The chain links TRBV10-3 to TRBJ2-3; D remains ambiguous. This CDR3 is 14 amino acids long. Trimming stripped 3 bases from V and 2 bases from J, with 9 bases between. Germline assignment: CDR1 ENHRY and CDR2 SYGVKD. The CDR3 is CAISERAYTDTQYF. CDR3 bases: TGTGCCATCAGTGAACGGGCGTACACAGATACGCAGTATTTT.

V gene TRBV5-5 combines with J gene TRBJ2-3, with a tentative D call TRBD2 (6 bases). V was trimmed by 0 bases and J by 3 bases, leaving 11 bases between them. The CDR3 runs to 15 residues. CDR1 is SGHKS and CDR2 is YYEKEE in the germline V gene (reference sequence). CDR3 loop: CASSLVLGLTDTQYF. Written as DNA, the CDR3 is TGTGCCAGCAGCTTGGTGTTGGGACTTACAGATACGCAGTATTTT.

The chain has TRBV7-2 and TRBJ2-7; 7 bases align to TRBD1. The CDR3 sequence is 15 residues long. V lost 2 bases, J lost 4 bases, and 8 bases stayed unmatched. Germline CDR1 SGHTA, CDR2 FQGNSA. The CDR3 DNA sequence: TGTGCCAGCAGCTTACCCCCGACAGGGAATTACGAGCAGTACTTC. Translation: CASSLPPTGNYEQYF.

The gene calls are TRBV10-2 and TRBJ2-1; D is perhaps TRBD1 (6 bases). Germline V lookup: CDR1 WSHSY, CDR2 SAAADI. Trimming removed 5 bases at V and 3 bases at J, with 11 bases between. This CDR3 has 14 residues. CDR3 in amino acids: CASSRGTSYNEQFF. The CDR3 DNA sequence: TGCGCCAGCAGTAGAGGGACAAGCTACAATGAGCAGTTCTTC.